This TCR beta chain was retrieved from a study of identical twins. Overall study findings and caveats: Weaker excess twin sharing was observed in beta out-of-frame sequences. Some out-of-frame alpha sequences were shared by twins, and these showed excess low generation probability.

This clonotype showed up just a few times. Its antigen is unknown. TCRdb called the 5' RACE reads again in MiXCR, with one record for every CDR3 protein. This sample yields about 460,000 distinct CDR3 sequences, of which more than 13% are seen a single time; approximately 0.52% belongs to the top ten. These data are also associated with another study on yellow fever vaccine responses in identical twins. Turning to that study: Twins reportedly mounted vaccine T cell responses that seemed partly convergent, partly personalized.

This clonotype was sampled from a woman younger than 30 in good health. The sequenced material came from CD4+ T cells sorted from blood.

The CDR3 spells CSASHRTGQETQYF. The CDR3 coding sequence is TGCAGTGCTAGCCACCGGACAGGGCAAGAGACCCAGTACTTC. V gene TRBV20-1 combines with J gene TRBJ2-5, with TRBD1 matching 8 bases. Germline trimming cut 3 bases from V and 2 bases from J; bases unmatched to any gene: 5. The germline CDR1 and CDR2 sequences are DFQATT and SNEGSKA (reference sequence). CDR3 length: 14 residues.